The rows below give T cell receptor beta chains drawn from one sample of a study of OX40 agonist ivuxolimab in advanced cancers. Only in-frame clones appear in the TCRdb table, and some are missing; sequencing was by immunoSEQ multiplex PCR. The data show approximately 58,000 clones, about 81% seen once. The source material was CD4+ or CD8+ T cells sorted from blood, sampled in a trial of the OX40 agonist ivuxolimab. The receptor set was obtained from an adult with an advanced solid tumor such as melanoma, head and neck, liver or kidney cancer. The CDR3 runs from the conserved cysteine through the conserved F or W. A D gene is named only where the DNA matches it firmly. Size is omitted from some rows. Given values are once, few, many or a class for expanded clones.

V gene	D gene	J gene	clone size	CDR3 protein	CDR3 DNA
TRBV10-1	NA	TRBJ1-3	NA	CASPERGTGNTIYF	TGCGCCAGCCCCGAGAGAGGGACGGGAAACACCATATATTTT
TRBV29-1	TRBD1	TRBJ2-7	NA	CSVGPGQGYEQYF	TGCAGCGTCGGACCGGGACAGGGCTACGAGCAGTACTTC
TRBV7-9	NA	TRBJ2-1	NA	CASSPGSYNEQFF	TGTGCCAGCAGTCCGGGCTCCTACAATGAGCAGTTCTTC
TRBV10-2	TRBD1	TRBJ1-1	NA	CASSGPGQRLRNTEAFF	TGCGCCAGCAGTGGGCCGGGACAGAGGCTGCGAAACACTGAAGCTTTCTTT
TRBV30	TRBD1	TRBJ2-3	NA	CAWSVLRGSTDTQYF	TGTGCCTGGAGTGTACTCAGGGGGAGCACAGATACGCAGTATTTT
TRBV21-1	NA	TRBJ2-7	NA	CASSKNNRHSSGKLGEQYF	TGTGCCAGCAGCAAAAATAATCGGCATTCTAGCGGGAAACTGGGGGAGCAGTACTTC
TRBV18	NA	TRBJ1-1	NA	CASSPRINIDTEAFF	TGTGCCAGCTCACCACGTATCAATATCGACACTGAAGCTTTCTTT
TRBV11-2	NA	TRBJ2-5	NA	CASSPLRETQYF	TGTGCCAGCAGCCCCCTGCGCGAGACCCAGTACTTC
TRBV28	NA	TRBJ2-5	NA	CASSTSHTAWEQYF	TGTGCCAGCAGCACCTCTCACACCGCCTGGGAGCAGTACTTC
TRBV7-8	NA	TRBJ1-5	NA	CASSLARGANQPQHF	TGTGCCAGCAGCTTAGCGCGAGGAGCCAATCAGCCCCAGCATTTT
TRBV28	TRBD2	TRBJ2-7	NA	CASSLGVAGHYEQYF	TGTGCCAGCAGTTTGGGGGTAGCGGGACACTACGAGCAGTACTTC
TRBV11-2	NA	TRBJ2-2	NA	CASSPQFGGELFF	TGTGCCAGCAGCCCGCAGTTTGGCGGGGAGCTGTTTTTT
TRBV6-1	TRBD2	TRBJ2-3	NA	CASRELAGVRADTQYF	TGTGCCAGCAGGGAACTAGCGGGAGTTAGGGCGGATACGCAGTATTTT
TRBV7-3	TRBD1	TRBJ1-4	NA	CASSLSGGAGEKLFF	TGTGCCAGCAGCCTGTCAGGGGGCGCGGGAGAAAAACTGTTTTTT
TRBV5-8	TRBD1	TRBJ1-5	NA	CASSLGDRGLSQPQHF	TGTGCCAGCAGCTTGGGGGACAGGGGGCTGTCTCAGCCCCAGCATTTT
TRBV10-3	TRBD1	TRBJ1-2	few	CAISEQHPLTGGGYTF	TGTGCCATCAGTGAGCAGCATCCTTTGACAGGGGGGGGCTACACCTTC
TRBV27	TRBD2	TRBJ2-3	NA	CASSSYSGNTDTQYF	TGTGCCAGCAGTTCCTATAGCGGGAACACAGATACGCAGTATTTT
TRBV7-6	NA	TRBJ2-7	NA	CASSLSPPSRQAVYEQYF	TGTGCCAGCAGCTTATCCCCCCCTTCGCGGCAGGCGGTTTACGAGCAGTACTTC
TRBV11-3	TRBD2	TRBJ2-5	once	CASSKNSGEETQYF	TGTGCCAGCAGCAAAAACAGCGGGGAAGAGACCCAGTACTTC
TRBV5-8	NA	TRBJ2-3	NA	CASSFQAHTDTQYF	TGTGCCAGCAGCTTCCAGGCTCACACAGATACGCAGTATTTT
TRBV21-1	NA	TRBJ2-3	NA	CASSQIIVRYGLAGAADTQYF	TGTGCCAGCTCTCAAATCATCGTTCGATACGGACTAGCGGGAGCGGCAGATACGCAGTATTTT
TRBV30	NA	TRBJ1-4	NA	CAWRANEKLFF	TGTGCCTGGAGAGCAAATGAAAAACTGTTTTTT
TRBV6-5	NA	TRBJ1-3	NA	CASSYEGPPRDTIYF	TGTGCCAGCAGTTACGAGGGACCGCCTAGGGACACCATATATTTT
TRBV5-1	TRBD1	TRBJ2-7	NA	CASSFTGVAYEQYF	TGCGCCAGCAGCTTCACAGGGGTCGCGTACGAGCAGTACTTC
TRBV4-1	NA	TRBJ2-2	NA	CASSQDFGPGELFF	TGCGCCAGCAGCCAAGATTTCGGTCCCGGGGAGCTGTTTTTT
TRBV2	NA	TRBJ2-7	few	CASSEVLPLGYEQYF	TGTGCCAGCAGTGAAGTCCTCCCCCTAGGCTACGAGCAGTACTTC